Described below is a single T cell receptor (beta chain) sequence and its context. Its specificity is not known. This specimen comes from a study of cytomegalovirus exposure and HLA in healthy donors. Findings and caveats of the study: Fewer N-insertions (relative to the approximately 700-donor mean) were reportedly seen in an Asian-associated ancestry cluster in a later analysis.

The CDR3 extends over 14 amino acids. Germline V gene lookup returns CDR1 MNHEY and CDR2 SVGAGI. After removal of 5 bases from V and 6 bases from J, the junction contained 6 bases not matched to a gene. Use of 60 Vbeta and 13 Jbeta primers characterized the PCR. Produced via immunoSEQ multiplex PCR; TCRdb's table is partial and in-frame only. The sample lists 200,000 or so clones, 82% occurring once. This sequence originates from a boy aged 2-15 years in good health and CMV-seronegative. This sequence joins TRBV6-5 and TRBJ2-2; 7 nucleotides match TRBD2. The sequenced sample was PBMCs. This CDR3 reads CASSPSRGAGELFF. The CDR3 DNA reads as TGTGCCAGCAGTCCCTCCCGGGGGGCCGGGGAGCTGTTTTTT.